This TCR beta chain was obtained from a study of blood T cells in healthy people across ages (dated by TCRdb to between 2014 and 2016). The study in broad terms: In model experiments, roughly one uniquely barcoded TCR beta cDNA molecule per two T cells was captured by template switching. Using deep sequencing normalized with unique cDNA molecular identifiers, the study measured how TCR beta repertoire diversity changes with age. The donors were divided into four age groups: young (average about 15 years), middle-aged (about 39), aged (around 59) and long-lived (approximately 74). To avoid experimental bias, donors of different ages were distributed randomly across sequencing lanes. For two donors (one aged 18 to 30 and one aged 80 or older), the study analyzed two additional independent replicas of 1 million unique cDNA reads from the same blood draw.

The library was generated by 5' RACE. For sequencing, an Illumina HiSeq 2500 was employed. A second PCR of about 6 to 11 cycles was performed with a sample-barcoded 5' primer and a J-beta primer mix. A template-switch 5' adaptor carrying 12 random nucleotides introduced a unique molecular identifier onto each TCR beta cDNA molecule. Each sample yielded at least 3 million CDR3-containing paired-end reads. First-strand cDNA synthesis was performed from all RNA using the Mint cDNA synthesis kit, with priming by a TRBC-specific oligonucleotide. After uracil-DNA glycosylase treatment, a first 18-cycle PCR used universal primers M1SS and BC2_uni_R on all cDNA. Regarding the original processing steps: Normalization of each sample was performed by random selection of 1 million high-quality reads, each carrying a distinct molecular identifier. Reads with shared molecular identifiers were discarded instead of being binned into consensus sequences. MiTCR, with a Q25 quality threshold and the strictest error-elimination algorithm, was used for CDR3 identification, clonotype clustering and error correction. A nonparametric unseen species model with Euler transformation was used to estimate lower-bound total TCR beta diversity. The raw public reads went through TCRdb reprocessing: fastp at Q25, MiXCR clone calling, in-frame beta chains kept. Merged by CDR3 protein, the rows form single entries marked with the most common genes and DNA. The V and J calls, along with clone size, are taken from TCRdb and not from the paper's own processing. This sample comprises about 1,400,000 distinct CDR3 sequences, approximately 59% of them detected only once. The ten largest clones take up over 5% of the sample.

With respect to this clonotype: This clone's antigen is unknown. Within one base of it there is no much larger clone, and no base qualities were kept.

Summary of the overall study and its limitations: As age increased, observed TCR beta diversity per million T cells dropped in a roughly linear way, and a significant reduction was already evident by age approximately 40. Total diversity estimates from one million sequenced T cells were considered lower bounds and underestimates. Compared with the aged group, more naive CD4+ T cells, fewer expanded clones and increased TCR diversity were shown by the long-lived group, suggesting age selection. There was a strong correlation between observed TCR beta diversity and the percentage of naive T cells measured by flow cytometry. Because the CMV infection status of the donors was unknown, age-related changes in expanded clonotypes may potentially have been confounded. Conclusive comparison of naive and antigen-experienced compartments was prevented by the profiling of bulk unsorted PBMCs.

The donors were roughly 40 Caucasian individuals from Russia, aged roughly 6 to 100 years, who were systemically healthy. Each donor gave roughly 9.5 milliliters of peripheral blood, collected into EDTA-treated Vacutainer tubes. PBMCs were isolated by Ficoll-Paque density-gradient centrifugation, with at least 7 million obtained per sample. Total RNA, at least 6 micrograms per sample, was extracted from PBMCs with Trizol reagent. For every donor, an aliquot of PBMCs went through flow cytometry to measure the percentages of naive CD45RAhigh/CD27high T cells. From the cysteine up to the phenylalanine, the CDR3 has a length of 16 residues. Left in the record is the CDR3 DNA by itself, 48 bases read in frame from the first base. V was cut back by 4 bases and J by 4 bases, leaving a gap of 19 bases between them. From a lookup of the germline V gene, CDR1 and CDR2 are SGDLS and YYNGEE.

The rearrangement combines TRBV9 with TRBJ2-3; the D gene is possibly TRBD1 or TRBD2, each agreeing over 5 bases. The sample consisted of blood. The origin of this receptor is a man between 18 and 29 years old in good health. CDR3 loop: CASSPHGGVRADTQYF. The DNA is TGTGCCAGCAGCCCCCACGGAGGCGTCAGGGCAGATACGCAGTATTTT.